These 8 T cell receptor beta chains share one sample of origin, sequenced in a study of blood T cell repertoires in COVID-19. The data were produced by immunoSEQ multiplex PCR, yet TCRdb's version contains in-frame clones alone and is incomplete. This table holds about 50,000 clones, more than 75% found once. The sequenced material came from peripheral blood. The receptors were sampled from a human donor with active COVID-19. The donor label of this sample is uncertain.

This clone occurred once. The chain couples TRBV6-5 to TRBJ1-4; 7 nucleotides agree with TRBD1. V gave up 9 bases and J gave up 4 bases; unmatched junction bases: 8. Per the germline V gene, CDR1 is MNHEY and CDR2 is SVGAGI. The CDR3 totals 14 residues. CDR3 loop: CASKYRGVNEKLFF. For the CDR3, the DNA is TGTGCCAGTAAATACAGGGGAGTTAATGAAAAACTGTTTTTT.

This clone was seen a handful of times. The rearrangement links TRBV7-2 to TRBJ1-2, with a possible D match to TRBD1 (5 bases). The germline V gene has CDR1 SGHTA and CDR2 FQGNSA. This CDR3 has 14 amino acids. Between the trimmed V and J ends, which lost 4 bases and 2 bases, there was a span of 11 bases. CDR3 DNA sequence: TGTGCCAGCAGCTCCGGACACCAGAACTATGGCTACACCTTC. This codes for CASSSGHQNYGYTF.

The V gene is TRBV25-1, the J gene TRBJ2-2; no reliable D call. Trimming took off 7 bases at V and 1 base at J, with 13 bases between the two ends. The CDR3 spans 15 residues. Per the germline V gene, CDR1 is MGHDK and CDR2 is SYGVNS. Here the CDR3 DNA reads TGTGCCAGCACTACTACGGGTCTGAACACCGGGGAGCTGTTTTTT. This codes for CASTTTGLNTGELFF.

The rearrangement joins TRBV5-1 to TRBJ2-1, with 8 bases identical to TRBD2. CDR3 length equals 14 residues. Trimming at V came to 4 bases and at J to 0 bases, leaving 0 bases not matched to a gene. The germline CDR1 and CDR2 sequences are SGHRS and YFSETQ. CDR3 sequence reads: CASSRGGSYNEQFF. CDR3 sequence (DNA): TGCGCCAGCAGCCGGGGGGGCTCCTACAATGAGCAGTTCTTC. Full variable domain (outside the CDR3, taken from reference TRBV5-1 and TRBJ2-1): KAGVTQTPRYLIKTRGQQVTLSCSPISGHRSVSWYQQTPGQGLQFLFEYFSETQRNKGNFPGRFSGRQFSNSRSEMNVSTLELGDSALYLCASSRGGSYNEQFFGPGTRLTVL.

The chain employs TRBV25-1 and TRBJ2-7, with 11 bases identical to TRBD1. The CDR3 is 15 residues long. Per germline, CDR1 MGHDK and CDR2 SYGVNS. J gave up 7 bases and V 1 base, and 6 bases lay outside the gene matches. The CDR3 sequence: CASSESGDRGWEQYF. The CDR3, as DNA: TGTGCCAGCAGTGAATCGGGGGACAGGGGGTGGGAGCAGTACTTC.

The chain has TRBV7-9 and TRBJ2-1, with a tentative D call TRBD1 (6 bases). The CDR3 extends over 14 amino acids. V lost 1 base and J lost 8, with 12 bases in between. The germline CDR1 and CDR2 sequences are SEHNR and FQNEAQ (reference sequence). The CDR3 coding sequence is TGTGCCAGCAGCTTAGGGGGGCCGTCCCATGAGCAGTTCTTC. This translates into CASSLGGPSHEQFF.

The genes are TRBV6-1 and TRBJ1-1, with 9 bases that match TRBD1. The CDR3 covers 16 residues. Germline V gives CDR1 MNHNS, CDR2 SASEGT. The junction had 18 bases not matched to a gene; V was cut back by 3 bases and J by 13 bases. The CDR3 spells CASSEKGLQGARMGFF. CDR3 DNA sequence: TGTGCCAGCAGTGAGAAGGGCCTACAGGGGGCGCGAATGGGTTTCTTT.

The CDR3 DNA reads TGTGCCAGCAGCCAAGTAGGCGGCCTGGATACGCAGTATTTT. Its translation is CASSQVGGLDTQYF. The chain is built from TRBV4-2 and TRBJ2-3; no definite D call. Trimming stripped 1 base from V and 6 bases from J, with 11 bases between. Germline CDR1 and CDR2: LGHNA and YNFKEQ. The CDR3 contains 14 residues.